This TCR beta chain was sequenced for a study of control samples from healthy donors and cancer patients. Only in-frame clones appear in the TCRdb table, and some are missing; sequencing was by immunoSEQ multiplex PCR. The sample records approximately 120,000 clones, 90% being singletons. The CDR3 sequence is 13 residues long. The germline V gene has CDR1 SNHLY and CDR2 FYNNEI. Deletions cut 7 bases from V and 9 bases from J, with 18 bases between. Input material: blood. This TCR was recovered from a human donor in good health. The donor label of this sample is uncertain. The chain uses TRBV2 and TRBJ1-1; TRBD1 is a possible D gene (5 bases). CDR3: CASIGEPTGKAFF. Written as DNA, the CDR3 is TGTGCCAGCATAGGGGAACCTACGGGGAAAGCTTTCTTT.